This TCR beta chain was recorded in a study of cytomegalovirus exposure and HLA in healthy donors. Notes on this clone: Its antigen is as yet unknown.

The PCR ran on 60 Vbeta and 13 Jbeta primers. TCRdb's table, derived via immunoSEQ multiplex PCR, lists solely in-frame clones and lacks some. The sample holds roughly 300,000 clones, about nine tenths seen once. Overall study findings and caveats: TCR beta chains associated with HLA were, in a later analysis, more clonally expanded than equally common others.

The length of the CDR3 is 14 residues. V lost 5 bases, J lost 0 bases, and 10 bases lay in between. In germline, CDR1 is MNHEY, CDR2 SMNVEV (reference sequence). The clonotype comes from a man aged 40-55 years in good health and CMV-seropositive. The chain carries TRBV27 and TRBJ1-2; D gene ambiguous. The specimen was PBMCs. CDR3 residues: CASSPLSANYGYTF. The DNA of the CDR3 is TGTGCCAGCAGTCCCCTGAGTGCTAACTATGGCTACACCTTC.